This record looks at one T cell receptor (beta chain) sequence and its context. What it binds is unknown. Germline CDR1 and CDR2: MNHNY and SVGAGI (reference sequence). This CDR3 is built from 16 residues. The J segment lost 4 bases and the V segment lost 5 bases, leaving 10 bases of the junction unmatched. This entry belongs to a study of post-analysis software for immune sequencing data. Whole-study findings and limits: The study found TRBV5-6, TRBV5-1 and TRBV20-1 among 5 or 6 TRBV segments more frequent in patients than controls. When compared against controls, multiple sclerosis patients showed significantly lower normalized Chao1 diversity. The F measure placed samples prepared in the same batch into strongly shared clusters.

Unique molecular identifiers were built into the TCR beta cDNA libraries. Via MiXCR, TCRdb re-called the PCR reads, giving one row per CDR3 protein. The sample carries about 400,000 distinct CDR3 sequences, approximately 38% recorded once. The chain couples TRBV6-6 to TRBJ1-5; TRBD1 agrees at 8 bases. The source of this sequence is a girl between 10 and 17 years old with multiple sclerosis. Sequencing used blood. The chain's CDR3 is CASSNDGTGENQPQHF. DNA of the CDR3: TGTGCCAGCAGTAACGATGGGACAGGAGAAAATCAGCCCCAGCATTTT.